Included here is one TCR beta chain sequence, with context. Clones were read by immunoSEQ multiplex PCR, and TCRdb kept only the in-frame ones, dropping some. This sample has 180,000 or so clones, with about 87% found just once. J lost 6 bases, V lost 2 bases, and 7 bases had no gene match. The CDR3 sequence is 16 residues long. The sample comes from a study of blood T cell repertoires in COVID-19. Sequenced sample: peripheral blood. V is TRBV23-1 and J is TRBJ2-2; TRBD1 matches at 9 bases. TRBV23-1 is an ORF for which the function is uncertain. This TCR came from a man aged 18 to 29 with active or convalescent COVID-19. The CDR3 sequence: CASSQRPGQGPGELFF. The CDR3 DNA follows: TGCGCCAGCAGTCAAAGACCGGGACAGGGTCCCGGGGAGCTGTTTTTT.